Listed here is a single T cell receptor beta chain. Its specificity is not known. The table came from immunoSEQ multiplex PCR; TCRdb's copy has only in-frame clones and leaves some out. The sample carries more than 85,000 clones, around 82% recorded once. This specimen comes from a study of T cell responses to AZD1222 COVID-19 vaccine. Overall study findings and caveats: Just six AZD1222 recipients were seropositive at baseline.

The CDR3 loop spans 12 amino acids. V dropped 3 bases and J dropped 6 bases, with 7 bases sitting between them. Germline CDR1 is SGDLS and CDR2 is YYNGEE. This TCR derives from an adult in good health. The starting material was peripheral blood, obtained on day 0 of AZD1222 vaccination. The chain recombines TRBV9 with TRBJ1-3, with D unclear. The CDR3 DNA reads as TGTGCCAGCAGCGGACCCGTAAACACCATATATTTT. Its translation: CASSGPVNTIYF.